This record looks at one T cell receptor (beta chain) sequence and its context. V was shortened by 4 bases and J by 5 bases, with 14 bases between the two germline ends. CDR3 length: 14 amino acids. Germline CDR1 and CDR2: MGHDK and SYGVNS. This sample is part of a study of T cell changes during pregnancy in multiple sclerosis. TCRdb's table, derived via immunoSEQ multiplex PCR, lists solely in-frame clones and lacks some. The sample includes fewer than 60,000 clones, 90% to 95% of them seen just once. The sample here was CD4+ T cells from peripheral blood mononuclear cells, taken after pregnancy. The receptor was isolated from a female donor with multiple sclerosis, enrolled in a pregnancy study. V is TRBV25-1 and J is TRBJ1-1; unclear D gene. Written as DNA, the CDR3 is TGTGCCAGCAGTGCTTCCGGGGAGGGAACTGAAGCTTTCTTT. It codes for CASSASGEGTEAFF. Using reference TRBV25-1 and TRBJ1-1 for the parts outside the CDR3, the full variable domain is EADIYQTPRYLVIGTGKKITLECSQTMGHDKMYWYQQDPGMELHLIHYSYGVNSTEKGDLSSESTVSRIRTEHFPLTLESARPSHTSQYLCASSASGEGTEAFFGQGTRLTVV.